This TCR beta chain was recorded in a study of neurological immune-mediated disorders. CDR3 length: 17 residues. V lost 0 bases, J lost 0 bases, and 5 bases stayed unmatched. Germline V lookup: CDR1 MGHRA, CDR2 YSYEKL. Source material was 2 million unsorted PBMCs, stored at -80 °C in RNAlater. cDNA synthesis was performed by 5'RACE with 10-nucleotide random UMIs. TCRdb independently ran MiXCR on the 5' RACE reads; one entry per CDR3 protein. This sample carries tens of thousands of distinct CDR3 sequences, 10% to 15% of them seen once, and the ten largest clones take around 14%. The receptor comes from a woman aged 55-70 years with HTLV-1-associated myelopathy (HAM/TSP). The sample was PBMCs. The rearrangement links TRBV4-1 to TRBJ2-3; TRBD2 aligns across 8 bases. CDR3 DNA: TGCGCCAGCAGCCAAGATGGTAGCGGGATTAGCACAGATACGCAGTATTTT. It yields the protein CASSQDGSGISTDTQYF.